This T cell receptor beta chain comes out of a study of blood T cell repertoires in COVID-19. TCRdb's copy holds only in-frame clones and misses some; the assay was immunoSEQ multiplex PCR. In the table there are hundreds of thousands of clones, roughly nine tenths of which are singletons. Trimming removed 3 bases from V and 8 bases from J, with 11 bases in between. Germline CDR1 reads LNHDA; CDR2 reads SQIVND (reference sequence). The CDR3 spans 13 residues. Specimen: PBMCs or T cells enriched from blood (not recorded which). The TCR originated in a young man who had recovered from COVID-19. This chain uses TRBV19 with TRBJ1-5, with D possibly TRBD1 on 6 matching bases. DNA for the CDR3: TGTGCCAGTAGTATCGACAGGTACAAGCCCCAGCATTTT. It codes for CASSIDRYKPQHF. Variable domain in full (rest from reference TRBV19 and TRBJ1-5): DGGITQSPKYLFRKEGQNVTLSCEQNLNHDAMYWYRQDPGQGLRLIYYSQIVNDFQKGDIAEGYSVSREKKESFPLTVTSAQKNPTAFYLCASSIDRYKPQHFGDGTRLSIL.